This T cell receptor beta chain was captured in a study of cytotoxic CD8 clonotypes in ibrutinib-treated CLL. Study information: Responses: about 25 partial, 2 complete; after median approximately 67 months, around 15 stayed remitted, roughly 12 progressed.

Germline lookup yields CDR1 SGHNT and CDR2 YENEEA. The CDR3 contains 14 residues. V lost 4 bases and J 5 bases, leaving 14 bases between the germline ends. Method: immunoSEQ multiplex PCR; TCRdb's copy keeps in-frame clones and lacks some. The sample includes about 200,000 clones, 75% to 80% of them seen just once. Study-wide results and limits: Baseline values of clonality outstripped age-matched healthy donors and followed circulating CD8+ T-cell counts. Upon ibrutinib response clonality rose, and upon progression it fell back toward baseline.

As to this clone: Its antigen is currently unknown.

The sequence was obtained from a human donor with chronic lymphocytic leukemia. Sequencing was performed on PBMCs, taken after 12 months of ibrutinib treatment. The chain employs TRBV11-3 and TRBJ2-5, with D possibly matching TRBD2 (6 bases). The CDR3 sequence: CASSSGTVGETQYF. CDR3 nucleotides: TGTGCCAGCAGCTCCGGGACTGTGGGGGAGACCCAGTACTTC.